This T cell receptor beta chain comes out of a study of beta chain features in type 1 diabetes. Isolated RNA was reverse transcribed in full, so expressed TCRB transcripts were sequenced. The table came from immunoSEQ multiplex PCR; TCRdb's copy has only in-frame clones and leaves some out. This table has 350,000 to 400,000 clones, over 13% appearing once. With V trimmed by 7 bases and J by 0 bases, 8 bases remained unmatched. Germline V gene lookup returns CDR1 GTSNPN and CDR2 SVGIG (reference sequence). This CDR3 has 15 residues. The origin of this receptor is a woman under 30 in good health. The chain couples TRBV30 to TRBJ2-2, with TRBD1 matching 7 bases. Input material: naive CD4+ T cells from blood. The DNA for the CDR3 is TGTGCCTTGAAACGACAGGGAACGAACACCGGGGAGCTGTTTTTT. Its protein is CALKRQGTNTGELFF.